This T cell receptor (beta chain) comes out of a study of blood T cell repertoires in COVID-19. Study at large: From the United States, Italy and Spain came samples of acute and convalescent COVID-19. PBMCs, B-cell-depleted T cells, or T cells were the source of the cDNA or gDNA that made up the material.

This CDR3 is 14 amino acids long. Germline CDR1 is SGHDN and CDR2 is FVKESK. Trimming removed 4 bases at V and 1 base at J, with 10 bases between. Original data processing: Reference gene primer amplification gave nucleated cell count estimates. Some clones are missing from TCRdb's copy, which holds only in-frame ones; the method was immunoSEQ multiplex PCR. The DNA was the basis for D and trimming; V, J and clone size are from that table. The table has over 100,000 clones, approximately 90% seen once. Recruited during active infection, patients (from Seattle) were subsequently followed longitudinally.

This TCR was recovered from a man in his sixties with COVID-19, enrolled during active disease. Source material: peripheral blood. The chain has TRBV14 and TRBJ1-1, with D hard to call. CDR3 residues: CASSPRSPNTEAFF. In DNA form, the CDR3 reads TGTGCCAGCAGCCCCCGAAGCCCGAACACTGAAGCTTTCTTT. Using reference TRBV14 and TRBJ1-1 for the parts outside the CDR3, the full variable domain is EAGVTQFPSHSVIEKGQTVTLRCDPISGHDNLYWYRRVMGKEIKFLLHFVKESKQDESGMPNNRFLAERTGGTYSTLKVQPAELEDSGVYFCASSPRSPNTEAFFGQGTRLTVV.